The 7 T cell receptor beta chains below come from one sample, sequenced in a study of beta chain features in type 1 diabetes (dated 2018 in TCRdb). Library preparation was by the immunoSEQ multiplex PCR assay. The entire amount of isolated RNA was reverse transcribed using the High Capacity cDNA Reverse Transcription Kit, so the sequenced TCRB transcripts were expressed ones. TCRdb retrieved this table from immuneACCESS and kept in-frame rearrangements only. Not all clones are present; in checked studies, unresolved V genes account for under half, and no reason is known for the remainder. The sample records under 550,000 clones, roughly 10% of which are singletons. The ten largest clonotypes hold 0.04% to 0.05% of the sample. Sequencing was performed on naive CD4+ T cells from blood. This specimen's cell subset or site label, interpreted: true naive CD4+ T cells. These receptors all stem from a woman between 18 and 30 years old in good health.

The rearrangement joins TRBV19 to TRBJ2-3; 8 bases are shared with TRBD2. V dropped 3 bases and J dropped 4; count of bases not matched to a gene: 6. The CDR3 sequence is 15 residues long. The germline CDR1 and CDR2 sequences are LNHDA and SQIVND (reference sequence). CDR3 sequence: CASSIPGGPSDTQYF. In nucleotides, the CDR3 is TGTGCCAGTAGTATTCCGGGAGGGCCGTCAGATACGCAGTATTTT.

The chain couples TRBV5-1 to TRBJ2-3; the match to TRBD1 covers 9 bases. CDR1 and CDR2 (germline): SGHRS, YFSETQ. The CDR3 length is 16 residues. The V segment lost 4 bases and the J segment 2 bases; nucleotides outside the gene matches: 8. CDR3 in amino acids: CASSTQGQGATDTQYF. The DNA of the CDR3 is TGCGCCAGCAGCACTCAGGGACAGGGAGCCACAGATACGCAGTATTTT. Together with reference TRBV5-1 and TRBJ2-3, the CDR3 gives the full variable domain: KAGVTQTPRYLIKTRGQQVTLSCSPISGHRSVSWYQQTPGQGLQFLFEYFSETQRNKGNFPGRFSGRQFSNSRSEMNVSTLELGDSALYLCASSTQGQGATDTQYFGPGTRLTVL.

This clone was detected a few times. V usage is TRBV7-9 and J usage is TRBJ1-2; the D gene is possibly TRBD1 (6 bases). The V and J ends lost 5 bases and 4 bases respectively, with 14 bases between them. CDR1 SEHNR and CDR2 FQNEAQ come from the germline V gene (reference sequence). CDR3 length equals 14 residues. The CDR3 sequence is CASSPQGSPYGYTF. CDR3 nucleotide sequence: TGTGCCAGCAGCCCCCAGGGGTCCCCCTATGGCTACACCTTC.

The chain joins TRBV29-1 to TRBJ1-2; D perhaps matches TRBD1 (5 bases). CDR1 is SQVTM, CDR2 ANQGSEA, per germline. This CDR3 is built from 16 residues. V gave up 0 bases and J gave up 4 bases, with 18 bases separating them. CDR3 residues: CSVEEGSWGMSYGYTF. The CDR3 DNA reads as TGCAGCGTTGAAGAGGGGTCATGGGGGATGTCCTATGGCTACACCTTC.

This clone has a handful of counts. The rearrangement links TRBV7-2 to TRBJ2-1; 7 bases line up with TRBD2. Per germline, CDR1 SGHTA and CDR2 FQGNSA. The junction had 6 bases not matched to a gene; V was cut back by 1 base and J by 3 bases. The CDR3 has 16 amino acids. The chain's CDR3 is CASSLGLASHYNEQFF. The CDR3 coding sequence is TGTGCCAGCAGCTTAGGACTAGCCTCACACTACAATGAGCAGTTCTTC.

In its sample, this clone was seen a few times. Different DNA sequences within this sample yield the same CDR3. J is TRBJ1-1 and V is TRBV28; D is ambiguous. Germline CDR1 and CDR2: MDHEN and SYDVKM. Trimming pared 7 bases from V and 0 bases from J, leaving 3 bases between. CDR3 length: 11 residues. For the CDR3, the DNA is TGTGCCAGCACCGTGAACACTGAAGCTTTCTTT. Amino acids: CASTVNTEAFF.

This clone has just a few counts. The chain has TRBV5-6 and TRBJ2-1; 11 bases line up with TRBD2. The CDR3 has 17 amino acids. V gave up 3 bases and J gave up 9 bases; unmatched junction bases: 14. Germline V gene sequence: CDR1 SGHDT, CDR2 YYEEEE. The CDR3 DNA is TGTGCCAGCAGCTCCGGGCTAGCGGGAGGACCACTTGGTGAGCAGTTCTTC. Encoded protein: CASSSGLAGGPLGEQFF.